This T cell receptor (beta chain) was captured by sequencing in a study of OX40 agonist ivuxolimab in advanced cancers. Study-level results: The mean number of expanded clones was higher in CD8+ T cells than in CD4+.

Produced via immunoSEQ multiplex PCR; TCRdb's table is partial and in-frame only. The sample includes 77,000 or so clones, around 78% of them seen just once. Concerning this clone: Its target is not known.

The CDR3 sequence is 16 residues long. The junction had 13 bases not matched to a gene; V was cut back by 4 bases and J by 4 bases. Germline CDR1 reads SEHNR; CDR2 reads FQNEAQ (reference sequence). Material: CD4+ or CD8+ T cells sorted from blood, obtained in a trial of the OX40 agonist ivuxolimab. This chain connects TRBV7-9 to TRBJ2-7; 7 bases match TRBD2. This clonotype originated in an adult with an advanced solid tumor such as melanoma, head and neck, liver or kidney cancer. CDR3 loop: CASSSTLAALGYEQYF. DNA for the CDR3: TGTGCCAGCAGCTCAACCCTAGCGGCACTGGGGTACGAGCAGTACTTC.